The sequence of this TCR beta chain was determined in a study of T cells in Graves' hyperthyroidism and ophthalmopathy (dated by TCRdb to about 2019). A note on the overall study: Peripheral blood samples were taken at the time of initial diagnosis, prior to any treatment. TCR V-J signatures able to tell the groups apart were searched for in a discovery cohort of approximately 95 patients, of whom fewer than 45 had Graves' ophthalmopathy and roughly 59 had stable Graves' hyperthyroidism. After sampling, hyperthyroidism patients received methimazole starting at 30 mg daily, and ophthalmopathy patients received high-dose intravenous methylprednisolone. For training and testing, the 100 or so patients in the discovery cohort were randomly divided in a 7:3 ratio. TCR Vbeta CDR3 sequencing of fewer than 150 peripheral blood samples (43 ophthalmopathy, around 80 hyperthyroidism and roughly 17 progressor patients) is reported in the paper. In addition, the study compared T-cell repertoires in thyroid tissue and in blood from five or six Graves' hyperthyroidism patients. Prospective prediction of ophthalmopathy was tested in an independent validation cohort of 18 to 20 hyperthyroidism patients and 17 patients who later progressed to ophthalmopathy. General study outcomes and caveats: Most expanded thyroid clonotypes (frequency above 0.001) were also detected in blood, suggesting blood repertoires may reflect thyroid immune responses. A 13 V-J signature model separated ophthalmopathy from stable hyperthyroidism, with 87.88% sensitivity and about 81% specificity in cross-validation and 80%/75% in testing. In validation, the model predicted progression to ophthalmopathy with 55% to 71% sensitivity and approximately 78% specificity, a median of 6.5 months before onset. No statistical method was used to fix the sample size in advance, and group allocation was not hidden from the investigators.

CDR1 and CDR2 were assigned from the germline V gene as SQVTM and ANQGSEA. The CDR3 numbers 14 residues from cysteine through phenylalanine. Only the CDR3 portion is preserved as DNA: 42 bases, with reading frame beginning at the first base. Note on this clonotype: No cognate antigen has been identified for it. A much bigger clone sits one base away, suggesting this may be a read error.

In the ophthalmopathy patients, disease was moderately to severely active, with a Clinical Activity Score of 3 or more, a NOSPECS grade of 4 or more, and a duration of less than 3 months. The study excluded patients with uncontrolled infections, other autoimmune diseases, pregnancy or lactation. Clinical symptoms, serum thyroxine and TRAb, thyroid ultrasound, and orbital computed tomography formed the basis for the diagnoses. PBMCs were separated from over 9 ml of fresh peripheral blood using Ficoll-Paque density gradient centrifugation. Total RNA was extracted using Trizol reagent, and RNA quality was assessed on an Agilent 2100 Bioanalyzer. The TCR beta CDR3 regions were amplified from the RNA transcripts. For the first round of RT-PCR on the TCR CDR3, the HTBI primer set was used together with the Qiagen OneStep RT-PCR kit. Libraries were constructed in a second round of multiplex PCR, after which size selection and purification were performed. Paired-end sequencing of the libraries was performed with 100 bp reads on an Illumina HiSeq2000. The authors' pipeline ran thus. SOAPnuke was used to process the raw data, removing reads that contained adapters or uncalled bases, had a mean Phred below 15, or lacked an exact match to the constant primer or identifier. High-quality paired reads were merged using COPE v1.2.5, and each unique nucleotide sequence was defined as a clonotype. MiTCR v1.1 was used to align clonotypes to the IMGT TRBV, TRBD and TRBJ reference segments. Only V-J combinations with frequency above 0.0001, covering 98% to 99.2% of repertoires, were analysed. The TCS score was defined as the ratio of F50 (clonal expansion) to E x V (chaos), calculated using BLOSUM62-based TCRdist between CDR3 peptides within each V-J. Welch's t-statistics and random forest reduced just over 500 V-J features to under 15, which were used in a naive Bayes classifier (R e1071). TCRdb trimmed the raw reads at Q25, called clones with MiXCR and kept productive beta chains. For every CDR3 protein sequence, its rows merge into one entry that carries the most common genes and DNA. The V and J calls follow TCRdb's processing rather than the paper's. The sample table contains about 590,000 distinct CDR3 sequences; only one count was recorded for approximately 15% of them. The top ten hold roughly 7.7% of the sample.

The TCR was taken from a young woman with Graves' ophthalmopathy. The sequenced sample consisted of blood. This receptor chain uses TRBV29-1 and TRBJ1-2, and TRBD1 aligns with 9 junction nucleotides. CDR3 protein: CSVFGQGTNYDYTF. The DNA sequence is TGCAGCGTCTTTGGACAGGGGACTAACTATGACTACACCTTC.